Sequencing of this T cell receptor beta chain was carried out in a study of cytomegalovirus exposure and HLA in healthy donors. Study-wide background: A data release that came early held tens of millions of unique TCRs from HLA-typed donors. Study observations and caveats: Specificity for CMV antigens was confirmed in vitro for a few of the CMV-associated chains. Using the classifier, cytomegalovirus status was reportedly diagnosed with high specificity and sensitivity. CMV serostatus was the sole immune exposure data available.

The CDR3 loop spans 15 amino acids. Germline loops: CDR1 SGHDN, CDR2 FVKESK. J gave up 6 bases and V 5 bases, and 8 bases lay outside the gene matches. With respect to this clone: Antigen: not known.

13 Jbeta primers and 60 Vbeta primers were used for the PCR. The method was immunoSEQ multiplex PCR; TCRdb's version includes in-frame clones alone and lacks a portion of them. The data contain 100,000 to 120,000 clones, over 75% of them singletons. Sequenced: PBMCs. The sequence was collected from a woman aged 30 to 39 in good health and CMV-seropositive. The chain uses TRBV14 and TRBJ2-2; 8 bases fit TRBD2. CDR3 sequence: CASSYWTSLPGELFF. The CDR3 DNA sequence: TGTGCCAGCAGCTACTGGACTAGCCTTCCCGGGGAGCTGTTTTTT.